The 3 T cell receptor beta chains below come from one sample, sequenced in a study of cytomegalovirus exposure and HLA in healthy donors. PCR used 60 Vbeta primers and 13 Jbeta primers. Some clones are missing from TCRdb's copy, which holds only in-frame ones; the method was immunoSEQ multiplex PCR. The profile shows 190,000 or so clones, 83% of them singletons. Material for sequencing was PBMCs. These receptors originate from a man over 45 in good health and CMV-seronegative.

V and J are TRBV4-3 and TRBJ2-3, with TRBD2 matching over 7 bases. The germline V gene encodes CDR1 LGHNA and CDR2 YSLEER. With 1 base clipped from V and 5 bases from J, the junction kept 3 bases outside the gene matches. The CDR3 runs to 14 residues. This CDR3 is CASSQGSSGDTQYF. The CDR3 nucleotides are TGCGCCAGCAGCCAAGGATCTAGCGGAGATACGCAGTATTTT.

V and J are TRBV18 and TRBJ2-5, with D uncertain. This CDR3 comprises 14 residues. V lost 6 bases and J 2 bases, leaving 13 bases between the germline ends. The germline gives CDR1 KGHSH, CDR2 LQKENI. CDR3 residues: CASSPSQRQETQYF. The DNA for the CDR3 is TGTGCCAGCTCCCCCTCCCAGCGTCAAGAGACCCAGTACTTC.

CDR3 coding DNA: TGTGCCACCGCGCAGGGCAATCAGCCCCAGCATTTT. Its protein product is CATAQGNQPQHF. This rearrangement joins TRBV19 to TRBJ1-5; D gene uncertain. The CDR3 totals 12 residues. Trimming pared 10 bases from V and 2 bases from J, leaving 9 bases between. Germline V gene lookup returns CDR1 LNHDA and CDR2 SQIVND (reference sequence).